This T cell receptor beta chain is from a study of T cells in Graves' hyperthyroidism and ophthalmopathy (dated by TCRdb to the late 2010s). For context, the study as a whole: Peripheral blood was collected at initial diagnosis, before any treatment. To identify distinguishing TCR V-J signatures, a discovery cohort of 90 to 100 patients was used, comprising 43 with Graves' ophthalmopathy and roughly 60 with stable Graves' hyperthyroidism. Whether ophthalmopathy could be predicted prospectively was tested in an independent validation cohort made up of under 20 hyperthyroidism patients plus 17 patients who later progressed to ophthalmopathy. The roughly 91 discovery patients were randomly divided into training and test sets at a 7:3 ratio. In more than 5 Graves' hyperthyroidism patients, the study also compared T-cell repertoires from thyroid tissue with T-cell repertoires from blood. After blood sampling, hyperthyroidism patients were treated with methimazole at a starting dose of 30 mg daily, and ophthalmopathy patients were treated with high-dose intravenous methylprednisolone. TCR Vbeta CDR3 sequencing of around 130 peripheral blood samples (approximately 44 ophthalmopathy, 75 to 85 hyperthyroidism and around 17 progressor patients) is reported in the paper. Results the study describes overall, beyond this receptor: Ophthalmopathy was separated from stable hyperthyroidism by a 13 V-J signature model, with 87.88% sensitivity and around 81% specificity obtained in cross-validation and 80%/75% obtained in testing. During validation, the model predicted progression to ophthalmopathy a median of roughly 7.1 months ahead of onset, with almost 71% sensitivity and 72.22% specificity. Sample size was not statistically predetermined, and blinding of investigators to group allocation was not performed. Blood samples also contained most of the expanded thyroid clonotypes (frequency above 0.001), which suggests that blood repertoires may reflect thyroid immune responses.

Amplification of TCR beta CDR3 regions was carried out from RNA transcripts. A first-round RT-PCR of the TCR CDR3 used the HTBI primer set with the Qiagen OneStep RT-PCR kit. The libraries were constructed in a second round of multiplex PCR and then size-selected and purified. Paired-end sequencing of the libraries was performed with 100 bp reads on an Illumina HiSeq2000. In the authors' own workflow: SOAPnuke was used to process the raw data, with reads discarded if the reads contained adapters or uncalled bases, had a mean Phred below 15, or lacked an exact constant-primer or identifier match. High-quality paired reads were merged with COPE v1.2.5, and unique nucleotide sequences were defined as clonotypes. Clonotypes were aligned to IMGT TRBV, TRBD and TRBJ reference segments using MiTCR v1.1. Analysis was restricted to V-J combinations with a frequency above 0.0001, which covered about 99% of repertoires. A TCS score was defined as the ratio between F50 (clonal expansion) and ExV (chaos), using BLOSUM62-based TCRdist between CDR3 peptides within each V-J. Welch's t-statistics and random forest reduced around 510 V-J features to around 14, which were used in a naive Bayes classifier (R e1071). The public reads were reprocessed in TCRdb via fastp at Q25 and MiXCR, keeping in-frame beta chains. Duplicate CDR3 protein sequences are folded into a single record with the most common DNA and genes. The V and J calls shown here were made by TCRdb, not taken from the authors' results. This sample has approximately 370,000 distinct CDR3 sequences in its table, and 15% of those were observed once. Around a third of the sample is held by the ten biggest clonotypes.

Graves' hyperthyroidism was defined as stable when no progression to ophthalmopathy occurred over 18 months of follow-up. Hyperthyroidism patients were aged 18 to 65 years and newly diagnosed, with disease duration of less than 2 months. Any patient with an uncontrolled infection, another autoimmune disease, pregnancy or lactation was excluded. Clinical symptoms, serum thyroxine and TRAb, thyroid ultrasound, and orbital computed tomography formed the basis for the diagnoses. PBMCs were separated from over 9 ml of fresh peripheral blood using Ficoll-Paque density gradient centrifugation. Trizol reagent was used to extract total RNA, and RNA quality was then checked on an Agilent 2100 Bioanalyzer. There are many counts of this clonotype. It lacks a known antigen. No base quality information exists; no much larger clone differs at one position. From the cysteine through the phenylalanine, the CDR3 covers 10 amino acids. Only the CDR3 DNA is retained, 30 bases long and in frame from the first base. The trim is 5 bases for V and 8 bases for J, with a gap of 9 bases between the germline ends. From a lookup of the germline V gene (reference sequence), CDR1 and CDR2 are GTSNPN and SVGIG.

The material sequenced was blood. The origin of this receptor is a woman aged 25 to 39 with Graves' hyperthyroidism. The V and J genes are TRBV30 and TRBJ1-2; a confident D gene designation cannot be given. The nucleotides read TGTGCCTGGGAGGGCGGGGGCTACACCTTC. This sequence encodes CAWEGGGYTF.